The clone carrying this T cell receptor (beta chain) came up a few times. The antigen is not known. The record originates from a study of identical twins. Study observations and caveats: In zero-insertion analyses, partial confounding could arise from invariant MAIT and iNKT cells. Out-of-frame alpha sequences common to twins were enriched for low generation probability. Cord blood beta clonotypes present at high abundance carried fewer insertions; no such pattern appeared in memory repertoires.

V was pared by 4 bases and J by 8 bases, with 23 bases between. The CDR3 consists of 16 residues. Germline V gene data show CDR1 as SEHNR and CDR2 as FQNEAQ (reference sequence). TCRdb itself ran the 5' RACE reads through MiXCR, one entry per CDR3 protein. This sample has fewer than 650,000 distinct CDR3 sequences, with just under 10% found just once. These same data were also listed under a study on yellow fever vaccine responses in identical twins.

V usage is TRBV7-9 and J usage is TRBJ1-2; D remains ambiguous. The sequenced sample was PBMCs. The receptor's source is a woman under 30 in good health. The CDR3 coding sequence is TGTGCCAGCAGCTGGCATCCTTTTACTAATTTCGACGGCTACACCTTC. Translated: CASSWHPFTNFDGYTF.